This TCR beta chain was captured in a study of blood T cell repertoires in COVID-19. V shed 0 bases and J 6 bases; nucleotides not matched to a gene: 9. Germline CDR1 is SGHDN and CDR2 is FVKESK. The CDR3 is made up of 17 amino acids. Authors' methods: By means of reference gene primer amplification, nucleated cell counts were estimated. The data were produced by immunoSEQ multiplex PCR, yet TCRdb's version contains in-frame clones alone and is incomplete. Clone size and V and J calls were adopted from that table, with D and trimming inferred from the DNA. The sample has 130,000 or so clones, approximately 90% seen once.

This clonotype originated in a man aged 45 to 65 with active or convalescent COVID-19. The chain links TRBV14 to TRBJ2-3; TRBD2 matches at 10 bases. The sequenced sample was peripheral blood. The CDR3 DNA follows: TGTGCCAGCAGCCAAGATTTCCAGCGGGGGGGCTTGGATACGCAGTATTTT. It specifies CASSQDFQRGGLDTQYF.